This TCR beta chain was captured in a study of shared clonotypes between healthy human individuals. Germline values: CDR1 LNHDA, CDR2 SQIVND (reference sequence). With 1 base removed from V and 1 base from J, the gap between germline ends came to 8 bases. The CDR3 covers 16 residues. Original handling: Junction-only sequences without quality scores came from ImmunoSEQ, so filtering differed. Method: immunoSEQ multiplex PCR; TCRdb's copy keeps in-frame clones and lacks some. The V and J calls and the clone size are those of that table, but D and trimming were determined from the DNA. The table shows about 2.2 million clones, with around 95% occurring only once. Naive CD8 cells lacked CD45RO and underwent positive selection for CCR7, leaving out terminally differentiated effector memory CD45RA+ cells.

The V and J genes are TRBV19 and TRBJ2-6, with no clear D. The source of this sequence is a man between 18 and 35 years old in good health. Some clones in this sample may be carry-over from other donors' samples. The specimen was naive CD8+ T cells from PBMCs. The CDR3 sequence: CASSIGLISGANVLTF. CDR3 bases: TGTGCCAGTAGTATAGGGCTAATTTCTGGGGCCAACGTCCTGACTTTC.